Sequencing of this T cell receptor beta chain was carried out in a study of shared clonotypes between healthy human individuals. General study points: The study drew on few donors, limiting represented genetic and exposure-history diversity. Rarefaction demonstrated incomplete sorted-subset sequencing despite large depth.

Produced via immunoSEQ multiplex PCR; TCRdb's table is partial and in-frame only. The sample has a few million clones; around 93% are singletons. On this clone itself: Its specificity is not known.

This CDR3 spans 19 amino acids. The J segment lost 5 bases and the V segment lost 2 bases, leaving 16 bases of the junction unmatched. CDR1 is KGHSH and CDR2 is LQKENI in the germline V gene. The rearrangement uses TRBV18 and TRBJ2-5; 11 positions match TRBD2. This TCR derives from a man younger than 30 in good health. Some clones in this sample may be carry-over from other donors' samples. The sequenced sample was naive CD4+ T cells from PBMCs. Sample subset: CD45RA+ positively selected. The CDR3 protein is CASSPAYSGRADWAETQYF. The CDR3 DNA reads TGTGCCAGCTCACCAGCGTATAGCGGGAGGGCCGATTGGGCGGAGACCCAGTACTTC.